This entry features one TCR beta chain sequence. This sample was included in a study of technical replicates of blood from a few donors. Sequencing was performed with immunoSEQ multiplex PCR; in TCRdb, only in-frame clones are kept and a portion is missing. The top ten hold approximately 0.21% of the sample, which has 95,000 to 100,000 clones, nearly 96% seen once. Material: T cells isolated from PBMCs. The receptor was isolated from a human donor in good health.

CDR3 bases: TGTGCCAGCAGCTCTCTAGCGGACATTCTAATCGGGCAGTACTTC. Protein sequence: CASSSLADILIGQYF. The chain has TRBV11-2 and TRBJ2-7; 7 bases are a match to TRBD2. Germline-derived CDR1 and CDR2 are SGHAT and FQNNGV. The length of the CDR3 is 15 residues. The J segment lost 9 bases and the V segment lost 4 bases, leaving 15 bases of the junction unmatched.